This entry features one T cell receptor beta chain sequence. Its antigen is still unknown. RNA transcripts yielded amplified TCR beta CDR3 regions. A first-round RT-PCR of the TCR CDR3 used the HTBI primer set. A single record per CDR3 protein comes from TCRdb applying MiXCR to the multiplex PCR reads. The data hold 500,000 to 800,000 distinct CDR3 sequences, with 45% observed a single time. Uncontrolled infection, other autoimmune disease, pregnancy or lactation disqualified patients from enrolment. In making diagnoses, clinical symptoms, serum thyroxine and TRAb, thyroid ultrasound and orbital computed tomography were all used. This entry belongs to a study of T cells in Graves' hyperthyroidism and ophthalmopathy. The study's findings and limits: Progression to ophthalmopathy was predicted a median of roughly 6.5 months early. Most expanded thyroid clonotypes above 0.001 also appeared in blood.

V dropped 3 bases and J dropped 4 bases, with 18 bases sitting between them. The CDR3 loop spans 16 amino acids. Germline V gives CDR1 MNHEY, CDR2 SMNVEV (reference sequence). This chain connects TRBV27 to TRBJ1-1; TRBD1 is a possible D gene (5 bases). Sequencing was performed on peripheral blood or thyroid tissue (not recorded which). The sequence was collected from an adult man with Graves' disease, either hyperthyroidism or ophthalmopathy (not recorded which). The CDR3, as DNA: TGTGCCAGCAGTTTGGATAGGGGCTATGTCACCACTGAAGCTTTCTTT. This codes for CASSLDRGYVTTEAFF.